These 9 T cell receptor beta chains were sequenced from one sample in a study of T cells in localized non-small cell lung cancer. The repertoire was sequenced with immunoSEQ multiplex PCR; TCRdb's copy has only in-frame clones and lacks some. Of roughly 58,000 clones in the sample, approximately 80% were seen once. The sample was PBMCs, taken before any cancer treatment. The receptors derive from a man between 35 and 75 years old with stage II lung adenocarcinoma.

This sequence joins TRBV19 and TRBJ2-2; 9 bases are a match to TRBD2. CDR1 and CDR2 from the germline V gene are LNHDA and SQIVND (reference sequence). V gave up 6 bases and J gave up 4 bases; unmatched junction bases: 12. This CDR3 has 17 residues. CDR3 protein: CASSLYSGRRGTGELFF. CDR3 in DNA: TGTGCCAGTAGCCTTTATAGCGGGAGACGGGGCACCGGGGAGCTGTTTTTT. Complete variable domain (other parts from reference TRBV19 and TRBJ2-2): DGGITQSPKYLFRKEGQNVTLSCEQNLNHDAMYWYRQDPGQGLRLIYYSQIVNDFQKGDIAEGYSVSREKKESFPLTVTSAQKNPTAFYLCASSLYSGRRGTGELFFGEGSRLTVL.

Concerning this clone itself: The germline gene is not matched at one end of the junction; a read error may be the cause. The chain has TRBV7-2 and TRBJ2-6; 9 bases align to TRBD1. From germline, CDR1 is SGHTA and CDR2 FQGNSA. The CDR3 runs to 14 residues. The CDR3 here is CASSSDRGANVLTF. CDR3 DNA: TGTGCCAGCAGCTCTGACAGGGGGGCAAACGTCCTGACTTTC.

This chain joins TRBV7-2 and TRBJ2-3, with 7 nucleotides matching TRBD1. Unmatched junction bases numbered 4, after V lost 4 bases and J lost 6 bases. This CDR3 is 13 amino acids long. In germline, CDR1 is SGHTA, CDR2 FQGNSA. The CDR3 sequence: CASSSGTADTQYF. The CDR3 DNA follows: TGTGCCAGCAGCTCCGGGACAGCGGATACGCAGTATTTT.

This chain uses TRBV5-1 with TRBJ1-2, with 7 bases aligning to TRBD1. The CDR3 covers 14 residues. V gave up 4 bases and J gave up 6 bases; unmatched junction bases: 9. Germline CDR1 and CDR2: SGHRS and YFSETQ. Here the CDR3 DNA reads TGCGCCAGCAGCCCAAGACAGGGCGAGGATGGCTACACCTTC. Translated, it gives CASSPRQGEDGYTF.

The chain carries TRBV5-8 and TRBJ2-1; D assignment may be TRBD1 or TRBD2 (5 bases each). The CDR3 is made up of 14 amino acids. Germline V gene sequence: CDR1 SGHTS, CDR2 YDEGEE. The germline V and J ends were trimmed by 6 bases and 8 bases, with 18 bases remaining between them. The CDR3 DNA reads as TGTGCCAGCAACCCCTGGGGGAGAAGGGATGAGCAGTTCTTC. This translates into CASNPWGRRDEQFF.

The CDR3 DNA reads as TGTGCCAGCAGCGTAGGAACCGTGGGTGGTAATGAGCAGTTCTTC. It encodes CASSVGTVGGNEQFF. V usage is TRBV9 and J usage is TRBJ2-1; D gene ambiguous. V shed 0 bases and J shed 7 bases, with 14 bases lying between them. The germline V gene encodes CDR1 SGDLS and CDR2 YYNGEE. The CDR3 spans 15 residues.

V gene TRBV6-5 combines with J gene TRBJ1-2; D ambiguous. CDR3 length: 11 residues. Germline V gives CDR1 MNHEY, CDR2 SVGAGI. Trimming removed 6 bases from V and 7 bases from J, with 9 bases in between. The CDR3 DNA reads TGTGCCAGCAGACAACGATCTGGCTACACCTTC. Encoded protein: CASRQRSGYTF.

The V and J genes are TRBV29-1 and TRBJ2-7, with D tentatively TRBD1 or TRBD2 (5 bases each). Per germline, CDR1 SQVTM and CDR2 ANQGSEA. This CDR3 is built from 11 residues. Trimming took off 5 bases at V and 2 bases at J, with 7 bases between the two ends. The CDR3 sequence is CSVRGAYEQYF. As DNA, the CDR3 is TGCAGCGTTCGAGGGGCCTACGAGCAGTACTTC.

The chain links TRBV4-2 to TRBJ2-2, with 9 bases lining up with TRBD1. Germline V gene lookup returns CDR1 LGHNA and CDR2 YNFKEQ. This CDR3 has 16 residues. V shed 4 bases, J shed 2 bases, and the junction held 5 bases outside the gene matches. Here the CDR3 reads CASSPRTGVNTGELFF. The DNA for the CDR3 is TGTGCCAGCAGCCCCAGGACAGGGGTTAACACCGGGGAGCTGTTTTTT.